This paragraph reports one T cell receptor beta chain. CDR1 is SGHTA and CDR2 is FQGNSA in the germline V gene. V lost 7 bases, J lost 5 bases, and 11 bases lay in between. This CDR3 spans 12 amino acids. A fixed DNA input of 350 ng was used per bulk PBMC sample. The repertoire was sequenced with immunoSEQ multiplex PCR; TCRdb's copy has only in-frame clones and lacks some. Of 5,500 to 6,500 clones in the sample, 70% to 90% were seen once. The sample comes from a study of blood T cell dynamics during melanoma immunotherapy. Time point reported: pre-treatment baseline. Samples come from before therapy and from week 3 after the first blockade cycle.

This TCR derives from a human donor with melanoma. The chain carries TRBV7-2 and TRBJ2-5, with D perhaps matching TRBD2 (6 bases). This specimen was blood, taken from a patient treated with checkpoint blockade. The CDR3 DNA is TGTGCCAGCACCCGGGGGTTCGAGACCCAGTACTTC. Translated, it gives CASTRGFETQYF.